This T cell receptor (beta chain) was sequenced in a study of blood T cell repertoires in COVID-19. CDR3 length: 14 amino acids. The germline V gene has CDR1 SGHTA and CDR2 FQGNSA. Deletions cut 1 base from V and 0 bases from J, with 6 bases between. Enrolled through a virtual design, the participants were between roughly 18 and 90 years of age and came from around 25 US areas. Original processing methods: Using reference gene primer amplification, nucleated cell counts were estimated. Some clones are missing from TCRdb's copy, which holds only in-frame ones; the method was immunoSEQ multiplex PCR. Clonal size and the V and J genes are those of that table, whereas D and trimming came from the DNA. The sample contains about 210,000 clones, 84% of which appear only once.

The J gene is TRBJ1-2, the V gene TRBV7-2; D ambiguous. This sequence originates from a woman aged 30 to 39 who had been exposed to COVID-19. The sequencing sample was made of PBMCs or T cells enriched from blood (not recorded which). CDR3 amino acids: CASSLDGTNYGYTF. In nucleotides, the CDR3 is TGTGCCAGCAGCTTAGACGGGACTAACTATGGCTACACCTTC. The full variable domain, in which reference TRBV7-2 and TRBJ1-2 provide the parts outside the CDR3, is GAGVSQSPSNKVTEKGKDVELRCDPISGHTALYWYRQSLGQGLEFLIYFQGNSAPDKSGLPSDRFSAERTGGSVSTLTIQRTQQEDSAVYLCASSLDGTNYGYTFGSGTRLTVV.